This T cell receptor beta chain was identified in a study of shared clonotypes between healthy human individuals. Study in general: The donors, a couple of women and a few men, were aged 18 to 49.

Investigators divided CD4+ cells into CD45RA+ naive and CD45RA-negative memory subsets. The authors ran the assay at deep level. Methods used by the authors: Filtering was not the same, since immunoSEQ gave junction-only sequences without quality scores. The repertoire was sequenced with immunoSEQ multiplex PCR; TCRdb's copy has only in-frame clones and lacks some. V, J and clone size are those of that table, while D and trimming were read from the DNA. The sample has roughly 2.2 million clones; around 90% are singletons. Per germline, CDR1 MNHEY and CDR2 SMNVEV (reference sequence). The CDR3 runs to 15 residues. J was trimmed by 4 bases and V by 5 bases; bases with no gene match: 8. With respect to this clone: Other DNA sequences in this sample translate to the same CDR3.

Material for sequencing was naive CD4+ T cells from PBMCs. Subset of the sample: CD45RA+ positively selected. This rearrangement joins TRBV27 to TRBJ2-1; 7 nucleotides match TRBD1. The clonotype comes from a man aged 18-30 years in good health. Some clones in this sample may be carry-over from other donors' samples. The CDR3 protein is CASSPDREEYNEQFF. CDR3 DNA: TGTGCCAGCAGTCCCGACAGGGAAGAGTACAATGAGCAGTTCTTC.